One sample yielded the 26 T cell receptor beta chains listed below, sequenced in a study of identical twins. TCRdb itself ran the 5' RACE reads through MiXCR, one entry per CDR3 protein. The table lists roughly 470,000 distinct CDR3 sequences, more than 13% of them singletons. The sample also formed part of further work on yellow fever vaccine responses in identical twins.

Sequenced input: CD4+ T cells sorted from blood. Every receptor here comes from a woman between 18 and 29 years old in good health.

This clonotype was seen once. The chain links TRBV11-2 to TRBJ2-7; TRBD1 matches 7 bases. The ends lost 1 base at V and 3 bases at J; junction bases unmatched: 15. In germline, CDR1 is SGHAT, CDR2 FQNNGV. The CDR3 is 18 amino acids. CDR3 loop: CASSLGGITGTAIYEQYF. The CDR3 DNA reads TGTGCCAGCAGCTTAGGAGGTATTACCGGGACAGCCATCTACGAGCAGTACTTC.

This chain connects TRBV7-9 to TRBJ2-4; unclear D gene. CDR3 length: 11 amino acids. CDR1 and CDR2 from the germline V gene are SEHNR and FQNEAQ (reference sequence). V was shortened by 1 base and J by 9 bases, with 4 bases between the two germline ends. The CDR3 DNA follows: TGTGCCAGCAGCTTAGGGTCCATTCAGTACTTC. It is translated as CASSLGSIQYF.

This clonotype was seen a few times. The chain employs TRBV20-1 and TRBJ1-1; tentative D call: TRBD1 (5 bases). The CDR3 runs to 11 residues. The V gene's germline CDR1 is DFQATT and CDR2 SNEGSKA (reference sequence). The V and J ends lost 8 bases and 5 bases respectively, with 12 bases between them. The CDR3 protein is CSPGGGTEAFF. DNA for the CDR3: TGCAGTCCCGGGGGGGGGACTGAAGCTTTCTTT.

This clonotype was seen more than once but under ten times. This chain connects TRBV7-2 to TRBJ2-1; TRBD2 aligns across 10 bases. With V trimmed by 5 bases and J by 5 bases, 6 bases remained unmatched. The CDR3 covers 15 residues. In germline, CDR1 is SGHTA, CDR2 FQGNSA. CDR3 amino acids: CASSPLAGVHNEQFF. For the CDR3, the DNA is TGTGCCAGCAGCCCCCTAGCGGGAGTTCACAATGAGCAGTTCTTC.

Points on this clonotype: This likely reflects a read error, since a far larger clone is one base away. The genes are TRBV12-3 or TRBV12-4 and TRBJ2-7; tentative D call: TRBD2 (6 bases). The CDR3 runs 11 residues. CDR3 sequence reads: CASSPDYEQNF. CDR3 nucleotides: TGTGCCAGCAGCCCGGACTACGAGCAGAACTTC.

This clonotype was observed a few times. The CDR3 DNA reads as TGTGCCACCAGTGATAACAGGGGGGCCGACACTGAAGCTTTCTTT. Translation: CATSDNRGADTEAFF. The chain joins TRBV24-1 to TRBJ1-1; 8 bases match TRBD1. Germline CDR1 is KGHDR and CDR2 is SFDVKD. V was clipped by 3 bases and J by 3 bases; unmatched bases: 5. The CDR3 has 15 residues.

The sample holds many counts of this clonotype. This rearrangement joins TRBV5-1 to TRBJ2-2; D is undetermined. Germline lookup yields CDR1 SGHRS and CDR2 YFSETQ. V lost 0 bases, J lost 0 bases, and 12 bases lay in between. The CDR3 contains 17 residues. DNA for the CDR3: TGCGCCAGCAGCTTGGCCAAACGGAGCCCGAACACCGGGGAGCTGTTTTTT. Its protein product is CASSLAKRSPNTGELFF.

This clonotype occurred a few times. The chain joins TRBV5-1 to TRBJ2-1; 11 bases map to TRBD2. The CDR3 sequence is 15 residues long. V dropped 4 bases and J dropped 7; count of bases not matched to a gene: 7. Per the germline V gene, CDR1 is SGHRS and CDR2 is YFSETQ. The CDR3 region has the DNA TGCGCCAGCAGCAGTGGGACTAGCGGACTTAATGAGCAGTTCTTC. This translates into CASSSGTSGLNEQFF.

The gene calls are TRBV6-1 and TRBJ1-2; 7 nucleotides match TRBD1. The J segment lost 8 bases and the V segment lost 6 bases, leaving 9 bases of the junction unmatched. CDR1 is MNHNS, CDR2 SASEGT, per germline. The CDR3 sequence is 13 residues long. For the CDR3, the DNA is TGTGCCAGCAGCTCAGACAGGGTTGGGGGCTACACCTTC. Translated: CASSSDRVGGYTF.

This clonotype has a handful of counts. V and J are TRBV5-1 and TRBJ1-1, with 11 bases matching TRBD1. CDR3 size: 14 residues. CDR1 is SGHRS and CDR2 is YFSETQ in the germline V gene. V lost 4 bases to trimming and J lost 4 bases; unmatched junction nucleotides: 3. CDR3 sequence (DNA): TGCGCCAGCAGCGGGGGGACAGGGGGCACTGAAGCTTTCTTT. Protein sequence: CASSGGTGGTEAFF.

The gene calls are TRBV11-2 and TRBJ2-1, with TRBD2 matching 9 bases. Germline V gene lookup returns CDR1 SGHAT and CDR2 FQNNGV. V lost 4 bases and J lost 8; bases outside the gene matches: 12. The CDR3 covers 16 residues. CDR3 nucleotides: TGTGCCAGCAGCTATAACGCGGGAGGGCGGTTTGATGAGCAGTTCTTC. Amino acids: CASSYNAGGRFDEQFF. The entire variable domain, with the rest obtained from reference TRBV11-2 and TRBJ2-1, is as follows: EAGVAQSPRYKIIEKRQSVAFWCNPISGHATLYWYQQILGQGPKLLIQFQNNGVVDDSQLPKDRFSAERLKGVDSTLKIQPAKLEDSAVYLCASSYNAGGRFDEQFFGPGTRLTVL.

DNA for the CDR3: TGTGCCAGCAGTTTAGGTCAGGGGGCGAGCGAGCAGTACTTC. The encoded protein is CASSLGQGASEQYF. The chain combines TRBV12-3 or TRBV12-4 with TRBJ2-7; 8 nucleotides agree with TRBD1. V was pared by 1 base and J by 6 bases, with 5 bases of the junction left unmatched. CDR3 size: 14 residues.

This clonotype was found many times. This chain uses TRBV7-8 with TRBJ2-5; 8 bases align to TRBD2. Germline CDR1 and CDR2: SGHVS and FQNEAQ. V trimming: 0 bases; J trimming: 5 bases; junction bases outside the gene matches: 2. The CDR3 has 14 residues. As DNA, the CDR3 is TGTGCCAGCAGCTTAGCCGGGACTAGGGAGACCCAGTACTTC. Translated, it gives CASSLAGTRETQYF. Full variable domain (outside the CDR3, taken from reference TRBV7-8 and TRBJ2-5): GAGVSQSPRYKVAKRGQDVALRCDPISGHVSLFWYQQALGQGPEFLTYFQNEAQLDKSGLPSDRFFAERPEGSVSTLKIQRTQQEDSAVYLCASSLAGTRETQYFGPGTRLLVL.

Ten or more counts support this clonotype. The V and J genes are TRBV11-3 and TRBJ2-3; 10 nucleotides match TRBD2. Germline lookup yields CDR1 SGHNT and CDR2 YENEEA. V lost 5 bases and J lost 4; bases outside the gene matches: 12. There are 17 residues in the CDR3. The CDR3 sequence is CASSDRAGTSVADTQYF. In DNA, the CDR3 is TGTGCCAGCAGCGACCGAGCCGGGACTAGCGTCGCAGATACGCAGTATTTT.

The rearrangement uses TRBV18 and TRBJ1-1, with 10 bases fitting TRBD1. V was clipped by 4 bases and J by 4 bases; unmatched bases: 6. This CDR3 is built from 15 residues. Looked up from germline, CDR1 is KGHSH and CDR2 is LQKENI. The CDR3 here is CASSRLGQGTTEAFF. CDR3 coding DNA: TGTGCCAGCTCACGTCTGGGACAGGGGACCACTGAAGCTTTCTTT. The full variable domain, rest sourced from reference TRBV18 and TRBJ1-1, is NAGVMQNPRHLVRRRGQEARLRCSPMKGHSHVYWYRQLPEEGLKFMVYLQKENIIDESGMPKERFSAEFPKEGPSILRIQQVVRGDSAAYFCASSRLGQGTTEAFFGQGTRLTVV.

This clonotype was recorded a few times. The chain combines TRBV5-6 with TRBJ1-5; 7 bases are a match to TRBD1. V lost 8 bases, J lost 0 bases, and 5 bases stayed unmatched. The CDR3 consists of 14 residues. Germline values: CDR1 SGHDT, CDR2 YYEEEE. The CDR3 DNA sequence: TGTGCCAGTTCAGGGGGAGATAGCAATCAGCCCCAGCATTTT. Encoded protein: CASSGGDSNQPQHF.

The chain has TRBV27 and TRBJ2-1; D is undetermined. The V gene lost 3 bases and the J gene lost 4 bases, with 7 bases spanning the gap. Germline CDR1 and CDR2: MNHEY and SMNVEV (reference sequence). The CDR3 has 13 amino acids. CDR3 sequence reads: CASSLNVYNEQFF. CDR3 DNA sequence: TGTGCCAGCAGTTTGAACGTTTACAATGAGCAGTTCTTC.

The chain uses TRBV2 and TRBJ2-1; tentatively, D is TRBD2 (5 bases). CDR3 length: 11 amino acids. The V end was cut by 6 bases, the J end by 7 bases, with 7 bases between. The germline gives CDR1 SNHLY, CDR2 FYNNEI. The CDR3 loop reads CASRRENEQFF. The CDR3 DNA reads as TGTGCCAGCAGGAGGGAGAATGAGCAGTTCTTC.

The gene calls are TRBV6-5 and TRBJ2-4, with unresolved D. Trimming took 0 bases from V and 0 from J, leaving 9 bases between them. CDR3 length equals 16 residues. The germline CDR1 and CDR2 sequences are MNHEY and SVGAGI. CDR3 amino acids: CASSYSSLQAKNIQYF. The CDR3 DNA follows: TGTGCCAGCAGTTACTCGAGCCTTCAAGCCAAAAACATTCAGTACTTC.

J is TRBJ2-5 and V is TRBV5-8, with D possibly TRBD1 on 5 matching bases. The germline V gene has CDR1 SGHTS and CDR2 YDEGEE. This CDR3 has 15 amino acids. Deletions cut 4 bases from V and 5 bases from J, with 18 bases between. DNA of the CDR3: TGTGCCAGCAGCAAGGACCTCTGGGGCGGCGAGACCCAGTACTTC. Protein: CASSKDLWGGETQYF.

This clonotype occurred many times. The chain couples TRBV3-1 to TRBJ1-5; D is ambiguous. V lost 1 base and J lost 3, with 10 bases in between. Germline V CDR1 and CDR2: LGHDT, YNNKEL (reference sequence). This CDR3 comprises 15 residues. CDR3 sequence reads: CASSQGLGYNQPQHF. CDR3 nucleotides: TGTGCCAGCAGCCAAGGTCTTGGATACAATCAGCCCCAGCATTTT.

DNA for the CDR3: TGCAGTGCTCGTGGGACAGGGCAAAATTCACCCCTCCACTTT. The encoded protein is CSARGTGQNSPLHF. V and J are TRBV20-1 and TRBJ1-6; 9 bases map to TRBD1. Losses at the gene ends were 5 bases for V and 7 bases for J; bases not matched to a gene: 6. Germline loops: CDR1 DFQATT, CDR2 SNEGSKA (reference sequence). The CDR3 is 14 amino acids.

CDR3 residues: CASSQEMYQPQHF. The CDR3 coding sequence is TGTGCCAGCAGCCAAGAAATGTATCAGCCCCAGCATTTT. The chain recombines TRBV3-1 with TRBJ1-5; D call uncertain. Trimming took off 0 bases at V and 5 bases at J, with 5 bases between the two ends. Germline-derived CDR1 and CDR2 are LGHDT and YNNKEL (reference sequence). The length of the CDR3 is 13 residues.

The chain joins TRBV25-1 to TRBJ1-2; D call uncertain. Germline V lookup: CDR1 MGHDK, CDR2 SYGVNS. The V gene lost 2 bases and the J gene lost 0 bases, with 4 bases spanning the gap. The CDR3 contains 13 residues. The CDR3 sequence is CASSEPTNYGYTF. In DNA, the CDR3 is TGTGCCAGCAGTGAACCTACTAACTATGGCTACACCTTC.

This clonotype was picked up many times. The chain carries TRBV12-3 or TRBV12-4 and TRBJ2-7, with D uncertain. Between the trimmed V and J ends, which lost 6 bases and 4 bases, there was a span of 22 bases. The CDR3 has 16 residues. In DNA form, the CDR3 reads TGTGCCAGCAGGGGCCTCCTGAACAAGGACGGTTACGAGCAGTACTTC. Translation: CASRGLLNKDGYEQYF.

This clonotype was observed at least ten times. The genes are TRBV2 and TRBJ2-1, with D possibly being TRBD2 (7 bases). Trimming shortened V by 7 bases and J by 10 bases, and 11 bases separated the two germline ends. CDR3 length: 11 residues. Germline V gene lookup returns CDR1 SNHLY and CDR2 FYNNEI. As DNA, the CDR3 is TGTGCCAGCAAGGGGGGGCGAGAGCAGTTCTTC. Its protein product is CASKGGREQFF.